This TCR beta chain is from a study of T-cell reconstitution after alpha-beta-depleted transplantation in children. Unique molecular identifiers were incorporated during preparation of the TCRbeta library. TCRdb analysed the PCR reads with MiXCR anew, one entry per CDR3 protein. The sample lists about 690,000 distinct CDR3 sequences, approximately 15% occurring once. Germline lookup yields CDR1 SQVTM and CDR2 ANQGSEA. The CDR3 runs to 13 residues. This clonotype was detected ten times or more. The clonotype originates from a human donor who donated a stem cell graft to a child with acute myeloid leukemia. Sequenced material: PBMCs from the stem cell graft donor, taken from the stem cell graft. The rearrangement joins TRBV29-1 to TRBJ2-5; 10 positions agree with TRBD2. The CDR3 nucleotides are TGCAGTACCATAGCGGGGGGACAAGAGACCCAGTACTTC. It codes for CSTIAGGQETQYF.